These T cell receptor beta chains were read from a single sample in a study of regulatory T cells in long-lasting Graves disease. TCRdb ran MiXCR on the multiplex PCR reads and lists one entry per CDR3 protein. The sample lists a few hundred thousand distinct CDR3 sequences, 20% seen once, with 14% in the top ten. Material: peripheral blood mononuclear cells (PBMCs), obtained at new diagnosis, from a patient treated with antithyroid drugs. These receptors all come from a female donor with Graves disease. Each CDR3 is given with its conserved first and last residue. A D gene is named only where the DNA matches it firmly. Clone size is not always given. Where it is, it says once, few, many or a class for expanded clones.

clone size: many
D gene: -
J gene: TRBJ2-7
V gene: TRBV20-1
CDR3 protein: CSASRIYEQYF
CDR3 DNA: TGCAGTGCTAGTCGGATTTACGAGCAGTACTTC

clone size: -
D gene: TRBD1
J gene: TRBJ2-1
V gene: TRBV27
CDR3 protein: CASSLYPPVGRGRSRYNEQFF
CDR3 DNA: TGTGCCAGCAGTTTATACCCTCCCGTAGGCAGGGGGCGATCCCGATACAATGAGCAGTTCTTC

clone size: many
D gene: TRBD1
J gene: TRBJ2-3
V gene: TRBV6-1
CDR3 protein: CASSEARGPMNTDTQYF
CDR3 DNA: TGTGCCAGCAGTGAAGCTAGGGGGCCCATGAACACAGATACGCAGTATTTT

clone size: many
D gene: -
J gene: TRBJ1-6
V gene: TRBV6-2/TRBV6-3
CDR3 protein: CASRNAVGPLHF
CDR3 DNA: TGTGCCAGCAGAAACGCCGTCGGACCCCTCCACTTT

clone size: -
D gene: -
J gene: TRBJ2-2
V gene: TRBV5-4
CDR3 protein: CASSLLSENTGELFF
CDR3 DNA: TGTGCCAGCAGCTTGCTTAGCGAGAACACCGGGGAGCTGTTTTTT

clone size: many
D gene: -
J gene: TRBJ2-7
V gene: TRBV7-2
CDR3 protein: CASSLETGVFYEQYF
CDR3 DNA: TGTGCCAGCAGCTTAGAAACGGGAGTGTTTTACGAGCAGTACTTC

clone size: -
D gene: -
J gene: TRBJ2-5
V gene: TRBV28
CDR3 protein: CASSLVSLETQYF
CDR3 DNA: TGTGCCAGCAGTTTGGTCTCTTTAGAGACCCAGTACTTC

clone size: many
D gene: -
J gene: TRBJ1-1
V gene: TRBV5-1
CDR3 protein: CASSDRPNTEAFF
CDR3 DNA: TGTGCCAGCAGTGACCGGCCGAACACTGAAGCTTTCTTT

clone size: many
D gene: TRBD1
J gene: TRBJ1-1
V gene: TRBV5-1
CDR3 protein: CASSFGTGEAFF
CDR3 DNA: TGCGCCAGCAGCTTTGGGACAGGGGAAGCTTTCTTT

clone size: -
D gene: -
J gene: TRBJ1-2
V gene: TRBV4-2
CDR3 protein: CASSQSFLGEDYGYTF
CDR3 DNA: TGTGCCAGCAGCCAGTCGTTCCTGGGGGAGGACTATGGCTACACCTTC

clone size: many
D gene: -
J gene: TRBJ2-5
V gene: TRBV7-2
CDR3 protein: CASSLGAGHYQETQYF
CDR3 DNA: TGTGCCAGCAGCTTAGGGGCGGGGCACTACCAAGAGACCCAGTACTTC

clone size: -
D gene: TRBD1
J gene: TRBJ1-1
V gene: TRBV5-5
CDR3 protein: CASSPRETGGWDTEAFF
CDR3 DNA: TGTGCCAGCAGCCCGAGAGAGACAGGGGGCTGGGACACTGAAGCTTTCTTT